The text below deals with one T cell receptor (beta chain). The entry originates in a study of technical replicates of blood from a handful of donors. This CDR3 region has 12 residues. With 7 bases removed from V and 5 bases from J, the gap between germline ends came to 12 bases. Germline CDR1 reads ENHRY; CDR2 reads SYGVKD. Clones were read by immunoSEQ multiplex PCR, and TCRdb kept only the in-frame ones, dropping some. The sample consists of 67,000 or so clones, just under 97% of them appearing once. The sample taken for sequencing was T cells isolated from PBMCs. This chain links TRBV10-3 with TRBJ2-7; D may be TRBD2 (6 bases). This sequence originates from a human donor in good health. The CDR3 coding sequence is TGTGCCATCACGGGAGACGGGGACGAGCAGTACTTC. Protein: CAITGDGDEQYF.